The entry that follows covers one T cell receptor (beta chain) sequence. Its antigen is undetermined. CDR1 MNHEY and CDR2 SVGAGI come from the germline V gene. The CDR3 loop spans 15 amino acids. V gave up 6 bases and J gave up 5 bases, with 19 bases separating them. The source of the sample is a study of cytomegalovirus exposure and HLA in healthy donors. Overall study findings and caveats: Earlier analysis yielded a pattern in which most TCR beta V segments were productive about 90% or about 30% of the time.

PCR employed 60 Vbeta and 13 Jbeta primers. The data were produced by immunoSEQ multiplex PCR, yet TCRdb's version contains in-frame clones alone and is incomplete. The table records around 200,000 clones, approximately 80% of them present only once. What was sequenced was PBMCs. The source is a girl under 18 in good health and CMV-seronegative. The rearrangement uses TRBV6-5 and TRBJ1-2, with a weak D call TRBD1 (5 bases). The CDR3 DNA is TGTGCCAGCAGGGGGGGTCAGGGAGGGGTGTATGGCTACACCTTC. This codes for CASRGGQGGVYGYTF.